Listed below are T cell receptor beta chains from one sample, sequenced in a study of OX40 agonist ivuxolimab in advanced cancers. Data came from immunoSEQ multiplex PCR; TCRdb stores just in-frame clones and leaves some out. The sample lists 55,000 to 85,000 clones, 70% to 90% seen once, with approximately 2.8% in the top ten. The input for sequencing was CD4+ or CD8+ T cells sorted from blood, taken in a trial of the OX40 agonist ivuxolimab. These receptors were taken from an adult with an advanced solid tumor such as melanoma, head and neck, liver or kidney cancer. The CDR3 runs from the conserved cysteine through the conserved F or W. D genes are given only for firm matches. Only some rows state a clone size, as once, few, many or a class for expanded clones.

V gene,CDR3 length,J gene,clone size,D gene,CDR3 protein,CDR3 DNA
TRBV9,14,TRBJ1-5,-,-,CASGGRTGNQPQHF,TGTGCCAGCGGAGGCCGGACGGGCAATCAGCCCCAGCATTTT
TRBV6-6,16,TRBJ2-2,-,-,CATCRGTFANTGELFF,TGTGCCACCTGCCGGGGGACATTCGCGAACACCGGGGAGCTGTTTTTT
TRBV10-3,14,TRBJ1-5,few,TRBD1,CAISGGRGQQPQHF,TGTGCCATCAGTGGGGGCAGGGGGCAGCAGCCCCAGCATTTT
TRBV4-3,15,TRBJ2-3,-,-,CASSAQPSSGDTQYF,TGCGCCAGCAGCGCCCAGCCTAGCTCCGGAGATACGCAGTATTTT
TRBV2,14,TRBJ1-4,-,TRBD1,CASHGDRVAEKLFF,TGTGCCAGTCATGGGGACAGGGTCGCTGAAAAACTGTTTTTT
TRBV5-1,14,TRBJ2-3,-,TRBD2,CASSLSGGADTQYF,TGCGCCAGCAGCCTTAGCGGGGGGGCAGATACGCAGTATTTT
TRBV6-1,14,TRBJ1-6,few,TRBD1,CATMDRGDDSPLHF,TGTGCCACCATGGACAGGGGGGATGATTCACCCCTCCACTTT
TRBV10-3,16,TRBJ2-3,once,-,CAISENPGTSTDTQYF,TGTGCCATCAGTGAGAATCCTGGGACTAGCACAGATACGCAGTATTTT
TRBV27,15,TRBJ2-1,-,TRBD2,CASRALSGDYNEQFF,TGTGCCAGCAGGGCTCTGAGCGGGGACTACAATGAGCAGTTCTTC
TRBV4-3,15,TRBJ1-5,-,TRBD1,CASSQHAQGAQPQHF,TGCGCCAGCAGCCAACATGCACAGGGGGCACAGCCCCAGCATTTT
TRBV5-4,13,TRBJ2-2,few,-,CASSSAQTGELFF,TGTGCCAGCAGCTCCGCCCAGACCGGGGAGCTGTTTTTT
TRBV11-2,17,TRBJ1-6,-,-,CASSLIGGTSYNSPLHF,TGTGCCAGCAGCTTAATCGGGGGGACCTCCTATAATTCACCCCTCCACTTT
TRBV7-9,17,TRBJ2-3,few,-,CASSPWVGGWGTDTQYF,TGTGCCAGCAGCCCCTGGGTTGGGGGCTGGGGCACAGATACGCAGTATTTT
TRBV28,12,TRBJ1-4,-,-,CASTTTNEKLFF,TGTGCCAGCACCACAACTAATGAAAAACTGTTTTTT
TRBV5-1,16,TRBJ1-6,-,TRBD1,CASSLMDRGIDSPLHF,TGCGCCAGCAGCCTCATGGACAGGGGTATTGATTCACCCCTCCACTTT
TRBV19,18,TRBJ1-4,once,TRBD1,CASSARGTGDILGEKLFF,TGTGCCAGTAGCGCCCGCGGGACAGGGGATATTTTGGGTGAAAAACTGTTTTTT
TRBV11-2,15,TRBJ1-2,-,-,CASSSLDAYNYGYTF,TGTGCCAGCAGCTCCCTAGACGCGTATAACTATGGCTACACCTTC
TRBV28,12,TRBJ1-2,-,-,CASSLDWDGYTF,TGTGCCAGCAGCCTAGACTGGGATGGCTACACCTTC
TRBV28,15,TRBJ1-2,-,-,CASSPGTDANYGYTF,TGTGCCAGCAGTCCCGGGACGGACGCTAACTATGGCTACACCTTC
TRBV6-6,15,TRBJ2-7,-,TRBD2,CASISGGGPPYEQYF,TGTGCCAGCATTTCCGGGGGGGGCCCCCCCTACGAGCAGTACTTC
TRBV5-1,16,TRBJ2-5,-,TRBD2,CASSLAVSGAQETQYF,TGCGCCAGCAGCTTGGCCGTTAGCGGGGCCCAAGAGACCCAGTACTTC
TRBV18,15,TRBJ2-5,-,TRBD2,CASSPGSGGEETQYF,TGTGCCAGCTCACCAGGGAGCGGGGGTGAAGAGACCCAGTACTTC
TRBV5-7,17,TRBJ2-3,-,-,CASSPPGVWLSTDTQYF,TGTGCCAGCAGCCCGCCGGGGGTGTGGCTGAGCACAGATACGCAGTATTTT
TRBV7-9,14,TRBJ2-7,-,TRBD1,CASSLDQGAEEQYF,TGTGCCAGCAGCTTAGATCAGGGGGCGGAGGAGCAGTACTTC
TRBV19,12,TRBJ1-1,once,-,CASRQGRTEAFF,TGTGCCAGTAGGCAGGGTAGGACTGAAGCTTTCTTT
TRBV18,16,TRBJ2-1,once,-,CASSPQQIGSYNEQFF,TGTGCCAGCTCACCACAACAGATTGGCTCCTACAATGAGCAGTTCTTC
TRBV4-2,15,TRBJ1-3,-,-,CASSQEPDSGNTIYF,TGTGCCAGCAGCCAAGAACCGGACTCTGGAAACACCATATATTTT
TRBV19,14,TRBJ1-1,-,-,CASSGVPGGTEAFF,TGTGCCAGTAGTGGGGTTCCAGGCGGCACTGAAGCTTTCTTT
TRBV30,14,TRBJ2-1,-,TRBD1,CAWREGWAGGEQFF,TGTGCCTGGAGGGAAGGGTGGGCAGGGGGTGAGCAGTTCTTC
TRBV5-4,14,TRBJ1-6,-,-,CASSDRGFDSPLHF,TGTGCCAGCAGCGATCGGGGATTCGATTCACCCCTCCACTTT
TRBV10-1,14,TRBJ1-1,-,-,CASSEAGDGTEAFF,TGCGCCAGCAGTGAGGCAGGCGATGGAACTGAAGCTTTCTTT
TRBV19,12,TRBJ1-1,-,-,CASSQGSTEAFF,TGTGCCAGTAGCCAGGGGTCGACTGAAGCTTTCTTT
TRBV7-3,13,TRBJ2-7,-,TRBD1,CASSLAGQGEQYF,TGTGCCAGCAGCCTGGCAGGACAGGGTGAGCAGTACTTC
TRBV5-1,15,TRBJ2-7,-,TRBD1,CASSLNTGTAYEQYF,TGCGCCAGCAGCTTAAATACCGGGACAGCCTACGAGCAGTACTTC
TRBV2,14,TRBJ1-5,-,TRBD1,CASILGQGDQPQHF,TGTGCCAGCATTCTAGGACAGGGTGATCAGCCCCAGCATTTT
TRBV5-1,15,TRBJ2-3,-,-,CASRLGPNVGDTQYF,TGCGCCAGCAGACTCGGCCCAAACGTGGGAGATACGCAGTATTTT
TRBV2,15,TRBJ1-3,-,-,CASGEAGAIGNTIYF,TGTGCCAGCGGAGAGGCGGGGGCGATTGGAAACACCATATATTTT
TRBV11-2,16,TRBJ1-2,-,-,CASSSETQNRNYGYTF,TGTGCCAGCAGCTCGGAGACCCAGAACCGTAACTATGGCTACACCTTC
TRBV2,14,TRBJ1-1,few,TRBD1,CASSTGTGKAEAFF,TGTGCCAGCAGTACCGGGACAGGGAAAGCTGAAGCTTTCTTT
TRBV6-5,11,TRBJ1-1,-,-,CASSSGVIVVF,TGTGCCAGCAGCTCCGGTGTGATAGTGGTCTTT
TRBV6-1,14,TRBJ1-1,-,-,CASSDEGLNTEAFF,TGTGCCAGCAGTGATGAGGGCCTGAACACTGAAGCTTTCTTT
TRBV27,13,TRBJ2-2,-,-,CASSLSSTGELFF,TGTGCCAGCAGTTTATCGAGCACCGGGGAGCTGTTTTTT
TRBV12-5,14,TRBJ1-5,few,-,CASGLGNQGQPQHF,TGTGCTAGTGGTTTGGGCAACCAGGGTCAGCCCCAGCATTTT
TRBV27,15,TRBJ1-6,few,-,CASRALGPDNSPLHF,TGTGCCAGCCGTGCTTTGGGGCCAGATAATTCACCCCTCCACTTT
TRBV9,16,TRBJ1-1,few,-,CASSVYDGRLNTEAFF,TGTGCCAGCAGCGTATATGACGGACGCCTAAACACTGAAGCTTTCTTT
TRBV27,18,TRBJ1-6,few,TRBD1,CASSLEGSVGTGNSPLHF,TGTGCCAGCAGTTTAGAGGGAAGTGTAGGGACAGGGAATTCACCCCTCCACTTT
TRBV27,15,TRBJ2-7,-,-,CASSQDSGMGWEQYF,TGTGCCAGCAGTCAGGACAGTGGGATGGGTTGGGAGCAGTACTTC
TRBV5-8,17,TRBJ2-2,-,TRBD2,CASSFPTSGVETGELFF,TGTGCCAGCAGCTTCCCGACTAGCGGGGTTGAAACCGGGGAGCTGTTTTTT
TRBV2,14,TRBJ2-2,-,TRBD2,CASRTRGGTGELFF,TGTGCCAGCAGGACTCGGGGGGGCACCGGGGAGCTGTTTTTT
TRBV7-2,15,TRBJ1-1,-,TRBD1,CASSPRQGALTEAFF,TGTGCCAGCAGCCCACGACAGGGGGCCCTCACTGAAGCTTTCTTT
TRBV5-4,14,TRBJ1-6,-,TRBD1,CASSRDRVNSPLHF,TGTGCCAGCAGCCGGGACAGAGTGAATTCACCCCTCCACTTT
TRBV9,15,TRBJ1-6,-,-,CASSRQGLGTSPLHF,TGTGCCAGCAGCAGGCAGGGTCTTGGGACTTCACCCCTCCACTTT
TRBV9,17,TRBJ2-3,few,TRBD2,CASSVTSGGASTDTQYF,TGTGCCAGCAGCGTGACTAGCGGGGGGGCTAGCACAGATACGCAGTATTTT